The 20 T cell receptor beta chains reported below all come from one sample, sequenced in a study of response to subunit inactivated influenza vaccine. Each CDR3 protein gets one entry after TCRdb re-called the RT-PCR reads with MiXCR. Here the sample spans about 520,000 distinct CDR3 sequences, 6% to 9% being singletons. The sample here was PBMCs from blood, taken about 23 months after vaccination. Receptors were obtained from a man between 50 and 70 years old who received an inactivated influenza vaccine.

V gene TRBV5-1 combines with J gene TRBJ1-2; 10 bases fit TRBD1. The CDR3 sequence is 17 residues long. Germline CDR1 SGHRS, CDR2 YFSETQ. Losses at the gene ends were 4 bases for V and 4 bases for J; bases not matched to a gene: 13. Here the CDR3 reads CASSVRDRGPYVYGYTF. The DNA for the CDR3 is TGCGCCAGCAGCGTCCGGGACAGGGGACCCTATGTCTATGGCTACACCTTC.

The V gene is TRBV9, the J gene TRBJ1-6, with D unclear. The length of the CDR3 is 13 residues. In germline, CDR1 is SGDLS, CDR2 YYNGEE. V lost 3 bases and J lost 5, with 6 bases in between. The chain's CDR3 is CASSGSDNSPLHF. For the CDR3, the DNA is TGTGCCAGCAGCGGCAGCGATAATTCACCCCTCCACTTT.

This clonotype was seen ten or more times. The chain is built from TRBV5-1 and TRBJ2-3; 9 bases line up with TRBD2. This CDR3 is built from 15 residues. After removal of 1 base from V and 2 bases from J, the junction contained 2 bases not matched to a gene. The germline V gene encodes CDR1 SGHRS and CDR2 YFSETQ. CDR3 residues: CASSLRLADTDTQYF. The CDR3 DNA follows: TGCGCCAGCAGCTTGCGACTAGCGGACACAGATACGCAGTATTTT.

This clonotype occurred a few times. The rearrangement links TRBV5-1 to TRBJ2-2; D ambiguous. Germline V CDR1 and CDR2: SGHRS, YFSETQ. Trimming stripped 0 bases from V and 3 bases from J, with 9 bases between. The CDR3 contains 15 residues. The CDR3 is CASSLGSRDTGELFF. Written as DNA, the CDR3 is TGCGCCAGCAGCTTGGGCAGCCGAGACACCGGGGAGCTGTTTTTT.

This clonotype was detected only a few times. V and J are TRBV6-5 and TRBJ2-4; 7 bases align to TRBD2. With 0 bases clipped from V and 0 bases from J, the junction kept 8 bases outside the gene matches. Looked up from germline, CDR1 is MNHEY and CDR2 is SVGAGI. CDR3 size: 18 residues. The CDR3 DNA reads TGTGCCAGCAGTTACTCCCAGTCCCTAGCGGTAGCCAAAAACATTCAGTACTTC. It codes for CASSYSQSLAVAKNIQYF.

The table lists this clonotype with many counts. V usage is TRBV7-2 and J usage is TRBJ2-5; 8 bases map to TRBD1. The J segment lost 0 bases and the V segment lost 0 bases, leaving 0 bases of the junction unmatched. Germline V gene sequence: CDR1 SGHTA, CDR2 FQGNSA. The CDR3 spans 15 residues. CDR3 nucleotide sequence: TGTGCCAGCAGCTTAGCGGGACAGGACCAAGAGACCCAGTACTTC. The encoded protein is CASSLAGQDQETQYF.

The genes are TRBV7-2 and TRBJ2-7; D is perhaps TRBD1 (6 bases). The germline V gene has CDR1 SGHTA and CDR2 FQGNSA. V dropped 1 base and J dropped 7 bases, with 14 bases sitting between them. The CDR3 sequence is 14 residues long. DNA for the CDR3: TGTGCCAGCAGCTTAGACAGGGCCTCTCGAGAGCAGTACTTC. As protein: CASSLDRASREQYF.

In its sample, this clonotype was seen many times. The CDR3, as DNA: TGTGCCAGCAGTAGGGACGGCGTGAACACTGAAGCTTTCTTT. This sequence encodes CASSRDGVNTEAFF. The chain employs TRBV6-1 and TRBJ1-1; a possible D gene is TRBD1 (5 bases). This CDR3 is built from 14 residues. CDR1 and CDR2 from the germline V gene are MNHNS and SASEGT. The V end was cut by 5 bases, the J end by 0 bases, with 10 bases between.

The chain couples TRBV6-1 to TRBJ1-2; 7 positions agree with TRBD1. Germline lookup yields CDR1 MNHNS and CDR2 SASEGT. This CDR3 has 14 residues. The trim removed 5 bases at V and 8 bases at J, leaving 11 bases unmatched. The CDR3 protein is CASSKSGQVFGYTF. CDR3 DNA sequence: TGTGCCAGCAGTAAATCAGGACAGGTCTTCGGCTACACCTTC.

This clonotype was recorded many times. The V and J genes are TRBV5-5 and TRBJ2-1, with D possibly matching TRBD2 (6 bases). Germline lookup yields CDR1 SGHKS and CDR2 YYEKEE (reference sequence). CDR3 length: 15 residues. V lost 2 bases, J lost 5 bases, and 14 bases lay in between. The CDR3 reads CASSFVTSRNNEQFF. The CDR3 DNA is TGTGCCAGCAGCTTTGTAACTAGCAGAAACAATGAGCAGTTCTTC.

The table lists this clonotype with many counts. The V gene is TRBV10-3, the J gene TRBJ2-7; 9 bases fit TRBD1. This CDR3 has 15 residues. Germline-derived CDR1 and CDR2 are ENHRY and SYGVKD. Germline trimming cut 3 bases from V and 5 bases from J; bases unmatched to any gene: 8. Here the CDR3 reads CAISEIGTGIHEQYF. In nucleotides, the CDR3 is TGTGCCATCAGTGAAATTGGGACAGGGATCCACGAGCAGTACTTC.

This clonotype was counted between two and nine times. This chain uses TRBV12-3 or TRBV12-4 with TRBJ2-1; perhaps TRBD2 as D (6 bases). CDR3 size: 13 residues. V dropped 5 bases and J dropped 12 bases, with 17 bases sitting between them. The CDR3: CASSPGTPRGQFF. DNA of the CDR3: TGTGCCAGCAGTCCCGGGACTCCCCGGGGGCAGTTCTTC.

This clonotype was seen many times. This chain links TRBV11-2 with TRBJ2-3; TRBD2 is a possible D gene (6 bases). Germline V gene data show CDR1 as SGHAT and CDR2 as FQNNGV. The CDR3 runs 15 residues. Trimming left V 1 base short and J 5 bases short, with 13 bases between. The CDR3 sequence: CASSLGGGAGDTQYF. In nucleotides, the CDR3 is TGTGCCAGCAGCTTAGGTGGCGGGGCGGGAGATACGCAGTATTTT.

This clonotype was seen at least ten times. The genes are TRBV29-1 and TRBJ2-3; D not resolved. The CDR3 loop spans 12 amino acids. Germline lookup yields CDR1 SQVTM and CDR2 ANQGSEA. DNA of the CDR3: TGCTCAGGTCGGGTCTACACAGATACGCAGTATTTT. Translation gives CSGRVYTDTQYF.

The sample holds many counts of this clonotype. The gene calls are TRBV5-1 and TRBJ2-2; 10 bases match TRBD2. The CDR3 extends over 17 amino acids. Germline CDR1 SGHRS, CDR2 YFSETQ. V shed 0 bases, J shed 3 bases, and the junction held 5 bases outside the gene matches. The CDR3 nucleotides read TGCGCCAGCAGCTTGGAAAGCGGGGGGGCCTACACCGGGGAGCTGTTTTTT. Its protein product is CASSLESGGAYTGELFF.

This CDR3 reads CASSSRTGSTGELFF. The CDR3 DNA reads TGTGCCAGCAGCTCCCGGACAGGGTCCACCGGGGAGCTGTTTTTT. The chain links TRBV7-2 to TRBJ2-2, with 8 bases matching TRBD1. CDR1 SGHTA and CDR2 FQGNSA come from the germline V gene. The J segment lost 4 bases and the V segment lost 4 bases, leaving 5 bases of the junction unmatched. This CDR3 region has 15 residues. Based on the CDR3 plus reference TRBV7-2 and TRBJ2-2, the full variable domain is GAGVSQSPSNKVTEKGKDVELRCDPISGHTALYWYRQSLGQGLEFLIYFQGNSAPDKSGLPSDRFSAERTGGSVSTLTIQRTQQEDSAVYLCASSSRTGSTGELFFGEGSRLTVL.

This clonotype showed up many times. The rearrangement links TRBV7-6 to TRBJ2-7, with TRBD1 matching 8 bases. J gave up 0 bases and V 5 bases, and 6 bases lay outside the gene matches. CDR1 is SGHVS and CDR2 is FNYEAQ in the germline V gene. CDR3 length: 15 amino acids. Here the CDR3 reads CASSTGGISSYEQYF. The CDR3 nucleotides are TGTGCCAGCAGCACAGGGGGGATTAGCTCCTACGAGCAGTACTTC. The full variable domain, in which reference TRBV7-6 and TRBJ2-7 provide the parts outside the CDR3, is GAGVSQSPRYKVTKRGQDVALRCDPISGHVSLYWYRQALGQGPEFLTYFNYEAQQDKSGLPNDRFSAERPEGSISTLTIQRTEQRDSAMYRCASSTGGISSYEQYFGPGTRLTVT.

This clonotype has just a few counts. The rearrangement links TRBV3-1 to TRBJ2-7, with no clear D. V was cut by 0 bases and J by 2 bases, with 8 bases left in between. The CDR3 is made up of 14 amino acids. Germline V gene data show CDR1 as LGHDT and CDR2 as YNNKEL (reference sequence). CDR3 bases: TGTGCCAGCAGCCAAGATTTGGGCACCTACGAGCAGTACTTC. Amino acid sequence: CASSQDLGTYEQYF.

This chain links TRBV13 with TRBJ2-3, with 12 nucleotides matching TRBD2. CDR3 length: 17 residues. Per germline, CDR1 PRHDT and CDR2 FYEKMQ (reference sequence). V was clipped by 4 bases and J by 2 bases; unmatched bases: 7. DNA of the CDR3: TGTGCCAGCAGCTCCCCGACTAGCGGGAGTGTCACAGATACGCAGTATTTT. Translated, it gives CASSSPTSGSVTDTQYF.

This chain links TRBV7-9 with TRBJ2-4; TRBD2 might be the D (5 bases). This CDR3 has 14 residues. Germline V gives CDR1 SEHNR, CDR2 FQNEAQ (reference sequence). Trimming left V 3 bases short and J 2 bases short, with 8 bases between. The CDR3 DNA is TGTGCCAGCAGCTTGAGGGAAACCAAAAACATTCAGTACTTC. Its translation is CASSLRETKNIQYF.